A single sample is the source of the 8 T cell receptor beta chains below, sequenced in a study of T cell changes during pregnancy in multiple sclerosis. This table comes from immunoSEQ multiplex PCR, and its TCRdb copy is limited to in-frame clones, with some not included. The sample shows roughly 75,000 clones, about 92% of them seen only once. This specimen consisted of peripheral blood, obtained after pregnancy. These TCRs come from a female donor in good health, enrolled as a control in a pregnancy study.

Only one count was recorded for this clone. The chain has TRBV5-1 and TRBJ2-1; TRBD1 matches 11 bases. With V trimmed by 2 bases and J by 7 bases, 2 bases remained unmatched. CDR1 and CDR2 from the germline V gene are SGHRS and YFSETQ. This CDR3 contains 14 residues. The CDR3 nucleotides read TGCGCCAGCAGCTTAGGACAGGGGGCAAATGAGCAGTTCTTC. The encoded protein is CASSLGQGANEQFF.

The gene calls are TRBV19 and TRBJ2-1; 14 positions match TRBD2. After removal of 6 bases from V and 5 bases from J, the junction contained 12 bases not matched to a gene. CDR3 length: 18 amino acids. Germline lookup yields CDR1 LNHDA and CDR2 SQIVND (reference sequence). CDR3 region: CASRTSGRATVGDNEQFF. The CDR3, as DNA: TGTGCCAGTAGGACTAGCGGGAGGGCCACCGTTGGGGACAATGAGCAGTTCTTC.

The chain has TRBV29-1 and TRBJ2-3; a possible D gene is TRBD1 (6 bases). The CDR3 spans 13 residues. V lost 5 bases, J lost 2 bases, and 11 bases lay in between. Germline V lookup: CDR1 SQVTM, CDR2 ANQGSEA. The CDR3 loop is CSVRQELTDTQYF. CDR3 sequence (DNA): TGCAGCGTTCGACAGGAGCTCACAGATACGCAGTATTTT.

The genes are TRBV27 and TRBJ1-2, with TRBD1 identical over 7 bases. CDR1 is MNHEY and CDR2 is SMNVEV in the germline V gene (reference sequence). The J segment lost 4 bases and the V segment lost 2 bases, leaving 4 bases of the junction unmatched. This CDR3 contains 14 residues. The CDR3 here is CASSLRGDSYGYTF. The CDR3 DNA reads TGTGCCAGCAGTTTACGAGGGGACAGCTATGGCTACACCTTC.

This chain connects TRBV18 to TRBJ1-2; tentatively, D is TRBD1 (5 bases). The CDR3 has 14 residues. Germline-derived CDR1 and CDR2 are KGHSH and LQKENI. V was cut by 0 bases and J by 4 bases, with 9 bases left in between. The CDR3 region is CASSPPTGVYGYTF. The DNA for the CDR3 is TGTGCCAGCTCACCACCTACAGGTGTCTATGGCTACACCTTC.

This chain links TRBV11-2 with TRBJ1-1; D gene uncertain. This CDR3 is built from 15 residues. Germline V gene data show CDR1 as SGHAT and CDR2 as FQNNGV. V lost 2 bases to trimming and J lost 0 bases, with 10 bases between them. The CDR3 is CASSLSRAMNTEAFF. The CDR3 region has the DNA TGTGCCAGCAGCTTAAGTCGAGCAATGAACACTGAAGCTTTCTTT. Variable domain in full (rest from reference TRBV11-2 and TRBJ1-1): EAGVAQSPRYKIIEKRQSVAFWCNPISGHATLYWYQQILGQGPKLLIQFQNNGVVDDSQLPKDRFSAERLKGVDSTLKIQPAKLEDSAVYLCASSLSRAMNTEAFFGQGTRLTVV.

This clone was counted a single time. V usage is TRBV5-4 and J usage is TRBJ1-4; unclear D gene. Trimming removed 4 bases at V and 0 bases at J, with 10 bases between. This CDR3 spans 15 amino acids. Per germline, CDR1 SGHNT and CDR2 YYREEE (reference sequence). The CDR3, as DNA: TGTGCCAGCAGCAAGCTGTACTCAACTAATGAAAAACTGTTTTTT. Translation gives CASSKLYSTNEKLFF.

This rearrangement joins TRBV9 to TRBJ2-7; TRBD2 is a possible D gene (6 bases). The CDR3 extends over 12 amino acids. Germline CDR1 and CDR2: SGDLS and YYNGEE. The V and J ends lost 0 bases and 7 bases respectively, with 8 bases between them. The CDR3 loop reads CASSVGAGEQYF. Here the CDR3 DNA reads TGTGCCAGCAGCGTAGGGGCGGGAGAGCAGTACTTC.